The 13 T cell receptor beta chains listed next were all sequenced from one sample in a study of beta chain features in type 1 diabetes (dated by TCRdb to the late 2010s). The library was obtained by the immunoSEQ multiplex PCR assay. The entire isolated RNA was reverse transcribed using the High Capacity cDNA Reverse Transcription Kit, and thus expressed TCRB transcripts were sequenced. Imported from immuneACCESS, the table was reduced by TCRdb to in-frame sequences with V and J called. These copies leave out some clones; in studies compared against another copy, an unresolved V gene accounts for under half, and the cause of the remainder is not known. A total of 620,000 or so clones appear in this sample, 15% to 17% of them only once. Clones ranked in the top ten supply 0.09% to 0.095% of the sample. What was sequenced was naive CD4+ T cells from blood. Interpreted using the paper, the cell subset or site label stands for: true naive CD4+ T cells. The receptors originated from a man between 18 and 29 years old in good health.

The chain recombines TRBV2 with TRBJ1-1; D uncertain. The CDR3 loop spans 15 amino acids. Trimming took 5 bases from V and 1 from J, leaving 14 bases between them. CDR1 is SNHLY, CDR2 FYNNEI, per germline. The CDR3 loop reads CASSSQPGGNTEAFF. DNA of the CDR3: TGTGCCAGCAGTTCCCAGCCAGGCGGGAACACTGAAGCTTTCTTT.

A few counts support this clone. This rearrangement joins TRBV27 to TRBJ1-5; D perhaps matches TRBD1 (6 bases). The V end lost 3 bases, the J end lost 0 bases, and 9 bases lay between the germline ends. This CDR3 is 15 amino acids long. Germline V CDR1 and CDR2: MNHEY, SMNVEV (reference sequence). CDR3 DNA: TGTGCCAGCAGTTTCAACAGGGATAGCAATCAGCCCCAGCATTTT. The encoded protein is CASSFNRDSNQPQHF.

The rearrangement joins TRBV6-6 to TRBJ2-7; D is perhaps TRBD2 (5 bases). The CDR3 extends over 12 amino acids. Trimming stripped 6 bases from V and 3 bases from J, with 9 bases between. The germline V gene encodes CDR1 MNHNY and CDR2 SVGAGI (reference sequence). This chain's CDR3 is CASRSRDYEQYF. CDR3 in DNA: TGTGCCAGCAGAAGCCGGGACTACGAGCAGTACTTC.

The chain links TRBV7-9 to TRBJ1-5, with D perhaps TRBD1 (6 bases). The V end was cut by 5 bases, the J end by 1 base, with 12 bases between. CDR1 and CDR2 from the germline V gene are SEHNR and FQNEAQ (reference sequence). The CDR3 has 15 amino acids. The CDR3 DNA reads TGTGCCAGCAGCCCCAGGGGTTCGAGCAATCAGCCCCAGCATTTT. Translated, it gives CASSPRGSSNQPQHF. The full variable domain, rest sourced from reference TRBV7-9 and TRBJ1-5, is DTGVSQNPRHKITKRGQNVTFRCDPISEHNRLYWYRQTLGQGPEFLTYFQNEAQLEKSRLLSDRFSAERPKGSFSTLEIQRTEQGDSAMYLCASSPRGSSNQPQHFGDGTRLSIL.

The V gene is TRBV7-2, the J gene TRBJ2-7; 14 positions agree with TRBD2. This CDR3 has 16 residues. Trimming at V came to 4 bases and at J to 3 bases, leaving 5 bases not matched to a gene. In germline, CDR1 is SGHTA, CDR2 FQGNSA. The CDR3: CASSSRTSGRIYEQYF. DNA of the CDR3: TGTGCCAGCAGCTCTCGGACTAGCGGGAGGATCTACGAGCAGTACTTC.

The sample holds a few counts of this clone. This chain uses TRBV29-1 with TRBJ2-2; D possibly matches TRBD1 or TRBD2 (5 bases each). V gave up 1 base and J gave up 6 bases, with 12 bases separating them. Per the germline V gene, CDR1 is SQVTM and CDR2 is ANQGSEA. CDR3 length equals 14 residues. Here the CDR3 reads CSVEVGWGPGELFF. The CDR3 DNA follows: TGCAGCGTTGAAGTTGGGTGGGGACCCGGGGAGCTGTTTTTT.

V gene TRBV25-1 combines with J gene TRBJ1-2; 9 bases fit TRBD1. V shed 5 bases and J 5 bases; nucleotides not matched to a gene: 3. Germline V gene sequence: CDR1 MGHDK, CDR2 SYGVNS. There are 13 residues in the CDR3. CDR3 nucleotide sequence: TGTGCCAGCAGTACAGGGGGCAGGTATGGCTACACCTTC. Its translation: CASSTGGRYGYTF.

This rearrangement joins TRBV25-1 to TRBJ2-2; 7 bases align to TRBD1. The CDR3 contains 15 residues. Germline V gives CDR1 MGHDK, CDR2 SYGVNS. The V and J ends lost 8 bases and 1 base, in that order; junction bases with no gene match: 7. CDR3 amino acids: CASAPGQKNTGELFF. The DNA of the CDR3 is TGTGCCAGCGCACCGGGACAGAAGAACACCGGGGAGCTGTTTTTT.

The CDR3 sequence: CASSGKRGGTYGYTF. The CDR3 bases are TGTGCCAGCAGCGGCAAGAGGGGGGGAACCTATGGCTACACCTTC. This chain links TRBV9 with TRBJ1-2; TRBD1 might be the D (6 bases). Looked up from germline, CDR1 is SGDLS and CDR2 is YYNGEE. The CDR3 length is 15 residues. Trimming took off 3 bases at V and 4 bases at J, with 16 bases between the two ends.

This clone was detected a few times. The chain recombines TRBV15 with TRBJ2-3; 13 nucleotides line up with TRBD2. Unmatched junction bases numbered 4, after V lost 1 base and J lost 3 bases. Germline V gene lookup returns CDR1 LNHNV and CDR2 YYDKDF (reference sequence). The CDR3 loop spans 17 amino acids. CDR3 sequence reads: CATSRGTSGGLTDTQYF. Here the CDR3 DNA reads TGTGCCACCAGCAGAGGGACTAGCGGGGGTCTGACAGATACGCAGTATTTT.

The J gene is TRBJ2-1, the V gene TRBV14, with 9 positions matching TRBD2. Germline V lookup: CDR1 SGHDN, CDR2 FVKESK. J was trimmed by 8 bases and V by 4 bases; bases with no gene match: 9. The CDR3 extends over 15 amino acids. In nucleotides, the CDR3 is TGTGCCAGCAGCCGTACCGGACTAGCGAAGGATGAGCAGTTCTTC. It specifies CASSRTGLAKDEQFF.

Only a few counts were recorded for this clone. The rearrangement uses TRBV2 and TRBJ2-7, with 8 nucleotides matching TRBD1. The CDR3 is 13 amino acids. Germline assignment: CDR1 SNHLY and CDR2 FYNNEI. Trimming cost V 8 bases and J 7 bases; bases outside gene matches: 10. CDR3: CASGGQGLREQYF. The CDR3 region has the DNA TGTGCCAGCGGAGGACAGGGTTTAAGGGAGCAGTACTTC. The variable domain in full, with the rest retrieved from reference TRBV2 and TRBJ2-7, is EPEVTQTPSHQVTQMGQEVILRCVPISNHLYFYWYRQILGQKVEFLVSFYNNEISEKSEIFDDQFSVERPDGSNFTLKIRSTKLEDSAMYFCASGGQGLREQYFGPGTRLTVT.

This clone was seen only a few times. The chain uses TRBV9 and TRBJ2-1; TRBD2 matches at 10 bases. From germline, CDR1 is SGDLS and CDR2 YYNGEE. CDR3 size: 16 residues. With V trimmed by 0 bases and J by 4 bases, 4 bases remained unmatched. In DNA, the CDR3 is TGTGCCAGCAGCGTAGAGGCTAGCGGGGGATACAATGAGCAGTTCTTC. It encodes CASSVEASGGYNEQFF.